This record covers a single T cell receptor (beta chain). Its antigen is unknown. Per-nucleotide qualities are absent, and no much larger clonotype sits a single base away. The source of the sample is a study of blood T cells in healthy people across ages (dated by TCRdb to 2013 to 2016). For the wider study: In model experiments, roughly one uniquely barcoded TCR beta cDNA molecule per two T cells was captured by template switching. The study measured age-related changes in TCR beta repertoire diversity using deep sequencing normalized with unique cDNA molecular identifiers. Four age groups were formed from the donors: young (average approximately 16 years), middle-aged (around 39), aged (over 55) and long-lived (roughly 81). Donors of different ages were randomly distributed across sequencing lanes to avoid experimental bias. Two additional independent replicas of 1 million unique cDNA reads from the same blood draw were analyzed for two donors (one aged 18 to 30 and one aged 80 or older).

The approximately 39 donors, aged roughly 6 to 90 years, were systemically healthy Caucasian individuals from Russia. Around 10 milliliters of peripheral blood were drawn from each donor into EDTA-treated Vacutainer tubes. Ficoll-Paque density-gradient centrifugation was used to isolate PBMCs, with at least 6 million per sample. Trizol reagent was used to extract total RNA from PBMCs, with at least 6 micrograms per sample. Naive CD45RAhigh/CD27high T cell percentages were measured by flow cytometry on a PBMC aliquot from every donor. Receptors were amplified or captured by 5' RACE. Reads for this sample came from an Illumina HiSeq 2500. A second PCR of about 6 to 12 cycles was run with a J-beta primer mix and a sample-barcoded 5' primer. A unique molecular identifier was introduced onto each TCR beta cDNA molecule by a template-switch 5' adaptor carrying 12 random nucleotides. At least 2.5 million CDR3-containing paired-end reads were obtained from each sample. The Mint cDNA synthesis kit, primed by a TRBC-specific oligonucleotide, was used to synthesize first-strand cDNA from all RNA. Following uracil-DNA glycosylase treatment, a first 18-cycle PCR with universal primers M1SS and BC2_uni_R was performed on all cDNA. In the paper's pipeline: Normalization of each sample was performed by random selection of 1 million high-quality reads, each carrying a distinct molecular identifier. Instead of being binned into consensus sequences, reads that shared molecular identifiers were thrown out. MiTCR, set to a Q25 quality threshold and the strictest error-elimination algorithm, was used for CDR3 identification, clonotype clustering and error correction. A nonparametric unseen species model with Euler transformation was used to estimate a lower bound on total TCR beta diversity. TCRdb took the public reads, trimmed them with fastp at Q25, ran MiXCR for clone calling and kept in-frame beta chains. Rows merge per CDR3 protein into single entries with the most common DNA and genes. The V and J calls here are based on TCRdb, not the publication. The table for this sample lists fewer than 900,000 distinct CDR3 sequences; about 42% of them were counted only once. 20% to 25% of the sample is taken by the ten largest.

What the research found in general, with its limitations: Bulk unsorted PBMC profiling prevented conclusive comparison of naive and antigen-experienced compartments. Observed TCR beta diversity per million T cells fell roughly linearly with age, and a significant reduction was already apparent by age around 36. Observed TCR beta diversity correlated strongly with the percentage of naive T cells measured by flow cytometry. Because the CMV infection status of the donors was unknown, age-related changes in expanded clonotypes may potentially have been confounded. Estimates of total diversity based on one million sequenced T cells were considered lower bounds and underestimates. Compared with the aged group, the long-lived group had more naive CD4+ T cells, fewer expanded clones and increased TCR diversity, suggesting age selection.

What was sequenced was blood. The clonotype originates from a woman in her fifties or sixties in good health.

Here is the DNA: TGCGCCAGCAGCCAAGATGTGCTAGCGGGGAGCACAGATACGCAGTATTTT. Translation gives CASSQDVLAGSTDTQYF. The chain is encoded by TRBV4-3 joined to TRBJ2-3; TRBD2 aligns with 9 central bases. CDR1 and CDR2 are read off the germline V gene as LGHNA and YSLEER. Germline trimming amounts to 0 bases on V and 0 bases on J, with 4 as the count of junction bases outside the gene matches. From its cysteine to its phenylalanine, the CDR3 spans 17 amino acids. Only the CDR3 region is kept as DNA, spanning 51 bases read in frame from base 1.